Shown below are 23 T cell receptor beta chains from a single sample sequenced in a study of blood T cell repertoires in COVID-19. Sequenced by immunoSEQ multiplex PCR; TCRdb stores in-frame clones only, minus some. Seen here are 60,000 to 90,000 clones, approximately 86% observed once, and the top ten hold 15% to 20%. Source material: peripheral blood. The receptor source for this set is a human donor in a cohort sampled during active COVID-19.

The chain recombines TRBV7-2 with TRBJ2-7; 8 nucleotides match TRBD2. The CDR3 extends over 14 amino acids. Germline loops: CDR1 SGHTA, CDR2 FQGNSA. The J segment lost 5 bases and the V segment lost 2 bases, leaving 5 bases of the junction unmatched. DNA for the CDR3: TGTGCCAGCAGCTTAAACGGGGGGGCAGACGAGCAGTACTTC. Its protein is CASSLNGGADEQYF.

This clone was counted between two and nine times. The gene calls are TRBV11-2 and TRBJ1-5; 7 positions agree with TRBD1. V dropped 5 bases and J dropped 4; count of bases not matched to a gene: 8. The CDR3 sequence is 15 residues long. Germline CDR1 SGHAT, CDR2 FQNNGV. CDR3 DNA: TGTGCCAGCAGCCAGACAGGGTCGATTAATCAGCCCCAGCATTTT. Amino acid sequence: CASSQTGSINQPQHF. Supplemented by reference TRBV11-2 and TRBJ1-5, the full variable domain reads EAGVAQSPRYKIIEKRQSVAFWCNPISGHATLYWYQQILGQGPKLLIQFQNNGVVDDSQLPKDRFSAERLKGVDSTLKIQPAKLEDSAVYLCASSQTGSINQPQHFGDGTRLSIL.

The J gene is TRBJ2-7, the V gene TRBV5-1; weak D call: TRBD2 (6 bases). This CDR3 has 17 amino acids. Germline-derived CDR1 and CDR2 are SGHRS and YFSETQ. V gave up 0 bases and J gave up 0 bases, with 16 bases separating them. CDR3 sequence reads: CASSLATDPGDSYEQYF. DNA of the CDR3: TGCGCCAGCAGCTTGGCCACTGATCCGGGGGACTCCTACGAGCAGTACTTC.

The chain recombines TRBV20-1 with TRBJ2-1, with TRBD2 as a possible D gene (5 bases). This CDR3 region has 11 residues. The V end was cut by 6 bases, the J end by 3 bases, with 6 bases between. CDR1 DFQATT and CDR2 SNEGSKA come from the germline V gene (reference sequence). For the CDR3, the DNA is TGCAGTGCGAGGGACTACAATGAGCAGTTCTTC. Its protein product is CSARDYNEQFF.

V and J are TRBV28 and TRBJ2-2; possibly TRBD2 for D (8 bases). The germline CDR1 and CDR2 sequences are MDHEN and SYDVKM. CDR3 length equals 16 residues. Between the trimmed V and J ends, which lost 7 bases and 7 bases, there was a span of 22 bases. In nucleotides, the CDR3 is TGTGCCAGCAAACCAGGGGGGACTAGTTCGAGCGGGGAGCTGTTTTTT. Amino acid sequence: CASKPGGTSSSGELFF. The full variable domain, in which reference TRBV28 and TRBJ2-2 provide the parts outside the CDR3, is DVKVTQSSRYLVKRTGEKVFLECVQDMDHENMFWYRQDPGLGLRLIYFSYDVKMKEKGDIPEGYSVSREKKERFSLILESASTNQTSMYLCASKPGGTSSSGELFFGEGSRLTVL.

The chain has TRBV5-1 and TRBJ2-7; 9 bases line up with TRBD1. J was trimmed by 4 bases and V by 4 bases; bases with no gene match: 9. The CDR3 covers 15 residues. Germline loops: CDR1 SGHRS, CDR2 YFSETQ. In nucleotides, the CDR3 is TGCGCCAGCAGCGCGGGACAGGGCGGATCTTACGAGCAGTACTTC. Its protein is CASSAGQGGSYEQYF.

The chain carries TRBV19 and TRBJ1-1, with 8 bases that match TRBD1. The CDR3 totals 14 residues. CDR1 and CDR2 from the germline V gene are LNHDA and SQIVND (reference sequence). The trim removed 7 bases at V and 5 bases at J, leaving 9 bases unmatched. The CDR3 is CASTQDRGETEAFF. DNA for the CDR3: TGTGCCAGTACCCAAGACAGGGGTGAGACTGAAGCTTTCTTT.

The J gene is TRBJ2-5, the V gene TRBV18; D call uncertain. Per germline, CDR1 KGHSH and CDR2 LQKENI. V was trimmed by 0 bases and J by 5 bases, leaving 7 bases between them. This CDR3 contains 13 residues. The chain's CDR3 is CASSPPFLETQYF. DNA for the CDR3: TGTGCCAGCTCACCACCGTTTCTGGAGACCCAGTACTTC.

The CDR3, as DNA: TGTGCCAGCAGCTTATTCTCGGGAATAACACTGACAGGGAACACTGAAGCTTTCTTT. This gives the protein CASSLFSGITLTGNTEAFF. The chain couples TRBV7-2 to TRBJ1-1; perhaps TRBD1 as D (6 bases). This CDR3 contains 19 residues. The V gene lost 2 bases and the J gene lost 1 base, with 23 bases spanning the gap. Germline V gene sequence: CDR1 SGHTA, CDR2 FQGNSA.

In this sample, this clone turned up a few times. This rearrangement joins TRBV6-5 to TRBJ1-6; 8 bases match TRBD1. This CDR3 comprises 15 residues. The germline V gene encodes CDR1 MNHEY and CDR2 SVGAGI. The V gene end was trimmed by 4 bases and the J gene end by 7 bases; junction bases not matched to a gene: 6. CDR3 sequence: CASSFDRGTNSPLHF. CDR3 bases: TGTGCCAGCAGTTTCGACAGGGGTACAAATTCACCCCTCCACTTT.

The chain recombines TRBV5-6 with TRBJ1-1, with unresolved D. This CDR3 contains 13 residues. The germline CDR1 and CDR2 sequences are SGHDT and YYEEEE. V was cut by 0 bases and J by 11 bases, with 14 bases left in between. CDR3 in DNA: TGTGCCAGCAGCTTGGGAGGGAGTTTGAATGCTTTCTTT. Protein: CASSLGGSLNAFF.

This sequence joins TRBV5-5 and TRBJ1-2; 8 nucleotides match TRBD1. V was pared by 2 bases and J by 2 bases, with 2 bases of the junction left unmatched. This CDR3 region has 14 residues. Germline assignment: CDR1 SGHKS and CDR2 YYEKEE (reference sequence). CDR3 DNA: TGTGCCAGCAGCTTCGACAGGGGAAACTATGGCTACACCTTC. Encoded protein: CASSFDRGNYGYTF.

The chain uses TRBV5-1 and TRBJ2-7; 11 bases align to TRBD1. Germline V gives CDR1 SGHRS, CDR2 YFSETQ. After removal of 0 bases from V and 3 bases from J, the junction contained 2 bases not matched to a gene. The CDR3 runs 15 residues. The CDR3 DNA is TGCGCCAGCAGCTTGGGCGGGACAGGGGGCTACGAGCAGTACTTC. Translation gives CASSLGGTGGYEQYF.

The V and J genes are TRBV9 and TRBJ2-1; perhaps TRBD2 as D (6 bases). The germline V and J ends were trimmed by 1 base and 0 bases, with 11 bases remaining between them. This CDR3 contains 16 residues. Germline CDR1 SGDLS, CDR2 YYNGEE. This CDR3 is CASSVLAATSYNEQFF. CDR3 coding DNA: TGTGCCAGCAGCGTATTAGCGGCCACCTCCTACAATGAGCAGTTCTTC.

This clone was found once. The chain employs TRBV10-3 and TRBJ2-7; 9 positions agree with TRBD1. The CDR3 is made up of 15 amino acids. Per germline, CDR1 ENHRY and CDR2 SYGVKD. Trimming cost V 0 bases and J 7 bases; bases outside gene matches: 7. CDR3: CAISESVGQGKEQYF. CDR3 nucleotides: TGTGCCATCAGTGAGTCGGTGGGACAGGGAAAGGAGCAGTACTTC.

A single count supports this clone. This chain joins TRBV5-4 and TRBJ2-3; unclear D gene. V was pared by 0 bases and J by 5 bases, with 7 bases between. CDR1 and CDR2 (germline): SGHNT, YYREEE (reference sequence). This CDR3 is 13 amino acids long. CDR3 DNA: TGTGCCAGCAGCTTGGACTCCGAAGATACGCAGTATTTT. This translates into CASSLDSEDTQYF.

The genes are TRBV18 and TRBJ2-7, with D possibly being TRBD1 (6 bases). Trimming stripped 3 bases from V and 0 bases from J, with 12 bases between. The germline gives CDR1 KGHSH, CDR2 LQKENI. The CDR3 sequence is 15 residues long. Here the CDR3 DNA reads TGTGCCAGCTCACCGCAGGGGTCTAACTCCTACGAGCAGTACTTC. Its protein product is CASSPQGSNSYEQYF. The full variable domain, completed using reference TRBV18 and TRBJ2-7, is NAGVMQNPRHLVRRRGQEARLRCSPMKGHSHVYWYRQLPEEGLKFMVYLQKENIIDESGMPKERFSAEFPKEGPSILRIQQVVRGDSAAYFCASSPQGSNSYEQYFGPGTRLTVT.

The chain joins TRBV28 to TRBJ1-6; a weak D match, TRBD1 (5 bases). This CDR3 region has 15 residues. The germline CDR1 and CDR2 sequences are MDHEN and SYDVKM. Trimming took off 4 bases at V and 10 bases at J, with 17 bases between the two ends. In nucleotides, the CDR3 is TGTGCCAGCAGTTCCCCCGGGGCAGGGAGGTCACCCCTCCACTTT. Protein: CASSSPGAGRSPLHF.

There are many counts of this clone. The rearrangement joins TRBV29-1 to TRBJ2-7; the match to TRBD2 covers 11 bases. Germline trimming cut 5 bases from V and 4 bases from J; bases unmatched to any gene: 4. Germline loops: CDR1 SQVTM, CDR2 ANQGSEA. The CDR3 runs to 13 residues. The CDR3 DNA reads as TGCAGCGTTAGGACTAGCGGGTTGTACGAGCAGTACTTC. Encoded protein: CSVRTSGLYEQYF.

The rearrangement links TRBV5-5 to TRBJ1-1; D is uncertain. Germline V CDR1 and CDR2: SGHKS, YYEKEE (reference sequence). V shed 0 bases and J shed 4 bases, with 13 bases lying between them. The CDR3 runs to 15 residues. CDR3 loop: CASSLAGTAGTEAFF. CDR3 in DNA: TGTGCCAGCAGCTTGGCGGGTACGGCTGGCACTGAAGCTTTCTTT. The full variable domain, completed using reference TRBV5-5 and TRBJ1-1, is DAGVTQSPTHLIKTRGQQVTLRCSPISGHKSVSWYQQVLGQGPQFIFQYYEKEERGRGNFPDRFSARQFPNYSSELNVNALLLGDSALYLCASSLAGTAGTEAFFGQGTRLTVV.

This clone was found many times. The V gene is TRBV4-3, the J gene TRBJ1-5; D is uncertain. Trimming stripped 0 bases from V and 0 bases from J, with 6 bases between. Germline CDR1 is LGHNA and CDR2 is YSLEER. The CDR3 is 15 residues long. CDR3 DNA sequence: TGCGCCAGCAGCCAAGATGCGAATAGCAATCAGCCCCAGCATTTT. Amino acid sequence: CASSQDANSNQPQHF.

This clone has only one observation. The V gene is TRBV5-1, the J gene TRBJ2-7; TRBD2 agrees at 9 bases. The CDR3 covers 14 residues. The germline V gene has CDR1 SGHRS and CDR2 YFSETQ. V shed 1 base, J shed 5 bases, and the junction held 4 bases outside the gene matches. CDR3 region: CASSLFSSGNEQYF. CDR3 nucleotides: TGCGCCAGCAGCTTGTTTTCTAGCGGGAACGAGCAGTACTTC.

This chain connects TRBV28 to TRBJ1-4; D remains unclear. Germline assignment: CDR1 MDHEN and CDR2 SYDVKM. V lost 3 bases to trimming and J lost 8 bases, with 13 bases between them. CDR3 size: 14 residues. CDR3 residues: CASSFNSGVEKLFF. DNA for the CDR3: TGTGCCAGCAGTTTTAACAGCGGTGTAGAAAAACTGTTTTTT.